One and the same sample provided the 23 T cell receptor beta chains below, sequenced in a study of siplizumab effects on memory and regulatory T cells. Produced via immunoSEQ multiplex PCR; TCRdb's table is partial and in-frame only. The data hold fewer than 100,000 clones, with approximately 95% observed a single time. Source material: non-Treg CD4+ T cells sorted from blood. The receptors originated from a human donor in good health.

The CDR3 coding sequence is TGTGCCAGCAGCCTCCAGTTCACCCTTACCTACGAGCAGTACTTC. Encoded protein: CASSLQFTLTYEQYF. The chain combines TRBV7-3 with TRBJ2-7; D not certain. This CDR3 has 15 residues. With 5 bases removed from V and 2 bases from J, the gap between germline ends came to 16 bases. CDR1 and CDR2 from the germline V gene are SGHTA and FQGTGA.

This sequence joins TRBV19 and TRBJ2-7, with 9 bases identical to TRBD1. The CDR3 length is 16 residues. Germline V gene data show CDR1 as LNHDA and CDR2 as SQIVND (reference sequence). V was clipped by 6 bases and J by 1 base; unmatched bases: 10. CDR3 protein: CASSYGTGGASYEQYF. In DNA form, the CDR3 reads TGTGCCAGTAGCTACGGTACAGGGGGCGCTTCCTACGAGCAGTACTTC. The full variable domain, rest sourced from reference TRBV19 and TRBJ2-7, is DGGITQSPKYLFRKEGQNVTLSCEQNLNHDAMYWYRQDPGQGLRLIYYSQIVNDFQKGDIAEGYSVSREKKESFPLTVTSAQKNPTAFYLCASSYGTGGASYEQYFGPGTRLTVT.

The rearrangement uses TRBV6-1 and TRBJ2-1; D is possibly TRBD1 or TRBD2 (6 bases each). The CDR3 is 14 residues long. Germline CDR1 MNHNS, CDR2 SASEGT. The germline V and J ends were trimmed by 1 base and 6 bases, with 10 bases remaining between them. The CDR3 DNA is TGTGCCAGCAGTGAAGTTGGAGGGGGCAATGAGCAGTTCTTC. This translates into CASSEVGGGNEQFF.

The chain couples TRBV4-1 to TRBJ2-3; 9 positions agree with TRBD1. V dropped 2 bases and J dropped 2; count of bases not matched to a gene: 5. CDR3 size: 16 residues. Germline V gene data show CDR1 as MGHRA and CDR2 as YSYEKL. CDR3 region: CASSQLDRGNTDTQYF. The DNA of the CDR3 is TGCGCCAGCAGCCAACTGGACAGGGGCAACACAGATACGCAGTATTTT.

The CDR3 DNA sequence: TGTGCCAGCAGACCCGGGACAGCTTACTATGGCTACACCTTC. Residues: CASRPGTAYYGYTF. The gene calls are TRBV11-2 and TRBJ1-2; 7 positions agree with TRBD1. Germline V gene lookup returns CDR1 SGHAT and CDR2 FQNNGV. Trimming cost V 6 bases and J 3 bases; bases outside gene matches: 7. The CDR3 is made up of 14 amino acids.

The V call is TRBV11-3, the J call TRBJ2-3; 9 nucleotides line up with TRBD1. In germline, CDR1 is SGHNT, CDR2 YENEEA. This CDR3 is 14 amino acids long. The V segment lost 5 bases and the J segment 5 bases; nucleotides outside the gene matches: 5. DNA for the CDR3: TGTGCCAGCAGCCAACAGGGGGCTGGAGATACGCAGTATTTT. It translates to CASSQQGAGDTQYF.

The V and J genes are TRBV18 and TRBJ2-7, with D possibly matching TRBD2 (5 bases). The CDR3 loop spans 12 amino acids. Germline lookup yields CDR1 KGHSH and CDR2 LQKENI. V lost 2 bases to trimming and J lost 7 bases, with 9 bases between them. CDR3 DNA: TGTGCCAGCTCACCAAATTCGGGGGAGCAGTACTTC. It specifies CASSPNSGEQYF.

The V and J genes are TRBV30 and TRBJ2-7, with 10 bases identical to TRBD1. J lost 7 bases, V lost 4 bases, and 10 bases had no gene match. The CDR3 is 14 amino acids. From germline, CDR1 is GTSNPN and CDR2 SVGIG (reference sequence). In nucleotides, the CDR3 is TGTGCCTGGACAAACCGGGACAGGGGTAAAGAGCAGTACTTC. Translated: CAWTNRDRGKEQYF. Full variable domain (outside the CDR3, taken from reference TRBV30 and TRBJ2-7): SQTIHQWPATLVQPVGSPLSLECTVEGTSNPNLYWYRQAAGRGLQLLFYSVGIGQISSEVPQNLSASRPQDRQFILSSKKLLLSDSGFYLCAWTNRDRGKEQYFGPGTRLTVT.

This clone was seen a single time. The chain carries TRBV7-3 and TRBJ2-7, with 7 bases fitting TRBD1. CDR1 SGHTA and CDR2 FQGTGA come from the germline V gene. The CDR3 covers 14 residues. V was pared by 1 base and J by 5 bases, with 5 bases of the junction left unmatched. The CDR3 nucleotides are TGTGCCAGCAGCTTAAGTAGTAGGGGGCACGAGCAGTACTTC. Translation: CASSLSSRGHEQYF.

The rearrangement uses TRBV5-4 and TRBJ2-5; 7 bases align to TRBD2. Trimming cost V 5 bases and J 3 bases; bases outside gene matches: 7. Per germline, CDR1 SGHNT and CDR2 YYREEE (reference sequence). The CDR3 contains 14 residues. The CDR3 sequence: CASRHSSGEETQYF. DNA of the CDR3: TGTGCCAGCAGGCATAGCAGCGGGGAAGAGACCCAGTACTTC.

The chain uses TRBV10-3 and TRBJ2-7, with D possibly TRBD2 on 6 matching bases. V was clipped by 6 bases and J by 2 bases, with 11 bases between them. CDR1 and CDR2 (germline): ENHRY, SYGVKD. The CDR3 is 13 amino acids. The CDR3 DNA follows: TGTGCCATCAGCGGGGGAAGGACCTACGAGCAGTACTTC. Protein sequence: CAISGGRTYEQYF.

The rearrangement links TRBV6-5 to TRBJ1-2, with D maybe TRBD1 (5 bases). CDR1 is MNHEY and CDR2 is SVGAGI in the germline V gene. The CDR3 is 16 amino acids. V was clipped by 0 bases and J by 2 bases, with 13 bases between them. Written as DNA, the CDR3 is TGTGCCAGCAGTTACTCAATTGTAAGACAGAACTATGGCTACACCTTC. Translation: CASSYSIVRQNYGYTF.

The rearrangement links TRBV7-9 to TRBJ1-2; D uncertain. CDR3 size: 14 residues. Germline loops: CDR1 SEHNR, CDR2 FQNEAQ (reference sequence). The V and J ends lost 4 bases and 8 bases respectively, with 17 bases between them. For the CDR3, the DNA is TGTGCCAGCAGCTACCAAAGGGCCTCCGACGGCTACACCTTC. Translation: CASSYQRASDGYTF.

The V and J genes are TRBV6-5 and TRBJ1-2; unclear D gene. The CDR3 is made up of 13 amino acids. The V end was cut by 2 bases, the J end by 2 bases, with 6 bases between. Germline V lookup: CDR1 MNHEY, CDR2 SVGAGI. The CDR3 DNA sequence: TGTGCCAGCAGTTACGACGGGAACTATGGCTACACCTTC. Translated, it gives CASSYDGNYGYTF.

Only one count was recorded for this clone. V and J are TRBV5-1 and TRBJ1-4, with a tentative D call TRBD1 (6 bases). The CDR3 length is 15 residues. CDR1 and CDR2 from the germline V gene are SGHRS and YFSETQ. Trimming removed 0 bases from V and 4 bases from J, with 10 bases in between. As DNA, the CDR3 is TGCGCCAGCAGCTTGGCCGGGGGCTATAATGAAAAACTGTTTTTT. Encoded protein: CASSLAGGYNEKLFF. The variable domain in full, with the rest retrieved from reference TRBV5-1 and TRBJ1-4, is KAGVTQTPRYLIKTRGQQVTLSCSPISGHRSVSWYQQTPGQGLQFLFEYFSETQRNKGNFPGRFSGRQFSNSRSEMNVSTLELGDSALYLCASSLAGGYNEKLFFGSGTQLSVL.

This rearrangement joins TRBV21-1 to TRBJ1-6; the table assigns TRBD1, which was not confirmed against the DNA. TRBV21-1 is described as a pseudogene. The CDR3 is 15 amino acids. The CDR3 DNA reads TGTGCCAGCAGCAACCGGGACAGGACTAATTCACCCCTCCACTTT. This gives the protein CASSNRDRTNSPLHF.

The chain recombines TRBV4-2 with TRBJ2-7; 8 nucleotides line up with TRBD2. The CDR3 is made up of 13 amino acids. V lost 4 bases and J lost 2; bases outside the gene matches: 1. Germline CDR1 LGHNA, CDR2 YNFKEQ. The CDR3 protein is CASSRTSTYEQYF. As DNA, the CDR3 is TGTGCCAGCAGCCGGACTAGCACCTACGAGCAGTACTTC.

The CDR3 is CASSQDLLGALDEKLFF. The CDR3 nucleotides are TGCGCCAGCAGCCAAGATCTTTTGGGGGCTTTAGATGAAAAACTGTTTTTT. This chain joins TRBV4-1 and TRBJ1-4; TRBD1 is a possible D gene (6 bases). From germline, CDR1 is MGHRA and CDR2 YSYEKL. V shed 0 bases and J shed 6 bases, with 17 bases lying between them. This CDR3 is 17 amino acids long.

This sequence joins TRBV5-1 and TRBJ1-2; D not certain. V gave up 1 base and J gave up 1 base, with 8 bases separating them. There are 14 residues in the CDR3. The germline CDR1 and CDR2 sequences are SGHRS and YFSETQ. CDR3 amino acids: CASSLTAVNYGYTF. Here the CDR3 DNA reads TGCGCCAGCAGCTTGACGGCGGTTAACTATGGCTACACCTTC.

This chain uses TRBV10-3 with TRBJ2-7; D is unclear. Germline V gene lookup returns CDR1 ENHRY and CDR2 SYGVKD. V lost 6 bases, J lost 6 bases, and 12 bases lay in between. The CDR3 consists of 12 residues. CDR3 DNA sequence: TGTGCCATCAGCGGATCATATGGCGAGCAGTACTTC. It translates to CAISGSYGEQYF.

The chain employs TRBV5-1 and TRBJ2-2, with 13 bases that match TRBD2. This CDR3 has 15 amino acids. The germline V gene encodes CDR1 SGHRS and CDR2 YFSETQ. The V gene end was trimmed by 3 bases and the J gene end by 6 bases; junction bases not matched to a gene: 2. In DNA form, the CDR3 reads TGCGCCAGCAGCTCGGGACTAGCGGGGTCCGGGGAGCTGTTTTTT. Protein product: CASSSGLAGSGELFF.

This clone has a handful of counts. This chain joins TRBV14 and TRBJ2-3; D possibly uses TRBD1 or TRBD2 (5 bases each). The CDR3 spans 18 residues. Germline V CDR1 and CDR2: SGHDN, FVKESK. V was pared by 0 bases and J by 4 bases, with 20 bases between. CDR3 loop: CASSQEEVVGAWADTQYF. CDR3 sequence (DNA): TGTGCCAGCAGCCAAGAGGAGGTGGTAGGGGCTTGGGCAGATACGCAGTATTTT.

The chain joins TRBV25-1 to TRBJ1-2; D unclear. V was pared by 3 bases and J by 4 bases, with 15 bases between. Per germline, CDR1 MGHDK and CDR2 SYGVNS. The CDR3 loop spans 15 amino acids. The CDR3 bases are TGTGCCAGCAGTGAGTTACGAGGACCGGGCTATGGCTACACCTTC. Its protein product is CASSELRGPGYGYTF.